This T cell receptor beta chain is from a study of neurological immune-mediated disorders. This clonotype was recorded at least ten times. A single record per CDR3 protein comes from TCRdb applying MiXCR to the 5' RACE reads. There are approximately 52,000 distinct CDR3 sequences in the sample; approximately 3.3% occur only once, and roughly 5.5% lies in the top ten. This sequence was found in a man in his forties or fifties with multiple sclerosis. Material for sequencing was PBMCs.

The CDR3 DNA is TGTGCCAGCAGCCTCCGGGACCCCGGCCGGGAGACCCAGTACTTC. It yields the protein CASSLRDPGRETQYF. The V gene is TRBV12-3 or TRBV12-4, the J gene TRBJ2-5; D may be TRBD1 or TRBD2 (5 bases each). The CDR3 spans 15 residues. The germline V and J ends were trimmed by 6 bases and 5 bases, with 19 bases remaining between them.